The 31 T cell receptor beta chains presented below share a single source sample, sequenced in a study of patients and donors after allogeneic stem cell transplantation. In TCRdb, the RT-PCR reads were re-called with MiXCR into one record per CDR3 protein. The profile covers around 150,000 distinct CDR3 sequences, with approximately 37% appearing a single time and less than 60% taken by the ten largest. The sequencing input was blood, either unsorted or a sorted T cell fraction (not recorded which). These receptors were taken from a human donor who was either an allogeneic HSCT recipient or a stem cell or donor lymphocyte infusion donor (not recorded which). It is not recorded whose cells these are; they may come from a transplant donor.

V is TRBV20-1 and J is TRBJ1-1; D gene ambiguous. The germline gives CDR1 DFQATT, CDR2 SNEGSKA (reference sequence). The CDR3 totals 12 residues. The V end lost 7 bases, the J end lost 1 base, and 10 bases lay between the germline ends. The CDR3 DNA follows: TGCAGTGATTTGAGCCCGAACACTGAAGCTTTCTTT. Amino acids: CSDLSPNTEAFF.

V gene TRBV9 combines with J gene TRBJ2-2; TRBD1 aligns across 10 bases. With 3 bases clipped from V and 5 bases from J, the junction kept 4 bases outside the gene matches. Germline loops: CDR1 SGDLS, CDR2 YYNGEE. There are 15 residues in the CDR3. The CDR3 spells CASSDRTGGTGELFF. The CDR3 bases are TGTGCCAGCAGCGACCGGACAGGGGGGACCGGGGAGCTGTTTTTT.

The chain is built from TRBV5-5 and TRBJ2-6; unclear D gene. V gave up 0 bases and J gave up 4 bases, with 11 bases separating them. Germline lookup yields CDR1 SGHKS and CDR2 YYEKEE (reference sequence). There are 16 residues in the CDR3. Here the CDR3 DNA reads TGTGCCAGCAGCTTGGTAGCTCAGACCGGGGCCAACGTCCTGACTTTC. It codes for CASSLVAQTGANVLTF. Based on the CDR3 plus reference TRBV5-5 and TRBJ2-6, the full variable domain is DAGVTQSPTHLIKTRGQQVTLRCSPISGHKSVSWYQQVLGQGPQFIFQYYEKEERGRGNFPDRFSARQFPNYSSELNVNALLLGDSALYLCASSLVAQTGANVLTFGAGSRLTVL.

This chain connects TRBV21-1 to TRBJ1-5; TRBD1, the D gene given by the table, was not confirmed from the DNA. TRBV21-1 is a documented pseudogene. CDR3 size: 15 residues. CDR3 in amino acids: CASSKDDRGNQPQHF. The CDR3 bases are TGTGCCAGCAGCAAAGATGACAGAGGCAATCAGCCCCAGCATTTT.

The gene calls are TRBV7-8 and TRBJ1-5; a weak D match, TRBD1 (5 bases). The CDR3 has 13 amino acids. Germline V gene sequence: CDR1 SGHVS, CDR2 FQNEAQ. Trimming shortened V by 3 bases and J by 6 bases, and 9 bases separated the two germline ends. CDR3 sequence reads: CASSLGGSQPQHF. CDR3 nucleotides: TGTGCCAGCAGCTTGGGGGGGAGTCAGCCCCAGCATTTT.

This clonotype was observed a few times. This chain uses TRBV12-3 or TRBV12-4 with TRBJ1-2; TRBD1 agrees at 8 bases. V lost 5 bases, J lost 4 bases, and 6 bases stayed unmatched. The CDR3 covers 14 residues. For the CDR3, the DNA is TGTGCCAGCAGTAAAACGACAGGGGCCTATGGCTACACCTTC. This encodes CASSKTTGAYGYTF.

Only a few counts were recorded for this clonotype. The V call is TRBV12-3 or TRBV12-4, the J call TRBJ1-6; weak D call: TRBD1 (5 bases). With 5 bases removed from V and 2 bases from J, the gap between germline ends came to 13 bases. The length of the CDR3 is 16 residues. CDR3 amino acids: CASSLTGGAYNSPLHF. CDR3 DNA: TGTGCCAGCAGTCTAACAGGAGGGGCCTATAATTCACCCCTCCACTTT.

The chain carries TRBV12-3 or TRBV12-4 and TRBJ2-7; no reliable D call. There are 12 residues in the CDR3. Trimming removed 6 bases at V and 6 bases at J, with 12 bases between. CDR3 in amino acids: CASSPGDPEQYF. CDR3 DNA: TGTGCCAGCAGCCCTGGAGACCCCGAGCAGTACTTC.

This clonotype has more than one count but fewer than ten. This rearrangement joins TRBV27 to TRBJ1-2; a possible D gene is TRBD1 (5 bases). CDR3 length: 15 residues. Trimming left V 1 base short and J 3 bases short, with 12 bases between. The germline V gene has CDR1 MNHEY and CDR2 SMNVEV (reference sequence). CDR3 DNA: TGTGCCAGCAGTTTATATGGGGGAAAGGACTATGGCTACACCTTC. It codes for CASSLYGGKDYGYTF.

This clonotype came up a few times. The chain carries TRBV5-1 and TRBJ1-1; D possibly corresponds to TRBD1 (5 bases). V lost 2 bases and J 0 bases, leaving 17 bases between the germline ends. Germline CDR1 reads SGHRS; CDR2 reads YFSETQ. This CDR3 contains 17 residues. CDR3: CASSLMSRVGMNTEAFF. The DNA of the CDR3 is TGCGCCAGCAGCTTAATGTCCAGGGTGGGGATGAACACTGAAGCTTTCTTT.

The V and J genes are TRBV20-1 and TRBJ2-1; 7 nucleotides line up with TRBD2. CDR3 size: 15 residues. The V segment lost 5 bases and the J segment 3 bases; nucleotides outside the gene matches: 10. Germline values: CDR1 DFQATT, CDR2 SNEGSKA (reference sequence). For the CDR3, the DNA is TGCAGTGCTGCAAACCGACTAGCCCGCTACAATGAGCAGTTCTTC. This sequence encodes CSAANRLARYNEQFF.

This clonotype was picked up a small number of times. The gene calls are TRBV28 and TRBJ1-1; no clear D. There are 15 residues in the CDR3. Germline V lookup: CDR1 MDHEN, CDR2 SYDVKM. The V end was cut by 5 bases, the J end by 1 base, with 14 bases between. The CDR3 sequence is CASSPPRSGNTEAFF. In nucleotides, the CDR3 is TGTGCCAGCAGTCCGCCAAGGTCCGGGAACACTGAAGCTTTCTTT.

The rearrangement links TRBV9 to TRBJ2-3; tentative D call: TRBD2 (6 bases). The V end was cut by 3 bases, the J end by 5 bases, with 10 bases between. The CDR3 is 13 amino acids. The germline V gene encodes CDR1 SGDLS and CDR2 YYNGEE. The CDR3 is CASSARDLDTQYF. The CDR3, as DNA: TGTGCCAGCAGCGCCCGGGACTTAGATACGCAGTATTTT.

This clonotype was counted between two and nine times. This chain links TRBV4-3 with TRBJ2-3; 8 nucleotides match TRBD2. The CDR3 has 16 residues. Trimming removed 4 bases from V and 1 base from J; junction bases left unmatched: 7. Germline lookup yields CDR1 LGHNA and CDR2 YSLEER. The CDR3: CASSPGDSGGTDTQYF. DNA for the CDR3: TGCGCCAGCAGCCCGGGGGATAGCGGGGGCACAGATACGCAGTATTTT.

For this clonotype: The junction does not match germline at one end; this may be a read error. DNA for the CDR3: TGTGCTAGCAGCTCCAACACCTTGGGGCTAGCGGTGGTAGAGACCCAGTACTTC. It encodes CASSSNTLGLAVVETQYF. This chain joins TRBV7-7 and TRBJ2-5, with TRBD2 identical over 7 bases. The germline V gene has CDR1 SSHAT and CDR2 FNYEAQ (reference sequence). This CDR3 is 18 amino acids long.

The CDR3 DNA sequence: TGTGCCAGCAGTCTAATTATCGCCCGGGAGACCCAGTACTTC. This codes for CASSLIIARETQYF. The J gene is TRBJ2-5, the V gene TRBV12-3 or TRBV12-4; D unclear. This CDR3 spans 14 amino acids. Trimming shortened V by 5 bases and J by 5 bases, and 15 bases separated the two germline ends.

This clonotype was seen repeatedly, ten times or more. The chain is built from TRBV4-2 and TRBJ1-6; the match to TRBD1 covers 7 bases. CDR1 is LGHNA and CDR2 is YNFKEQ in the germline V gene. The CDR3 covers 13 residues. Trimming removed 7 bases from V and 10 bases from J; junction bases left unmatched: 7. The CDR3 here is CASTPGQNSPLHF. The CDR3 DNA follows: TGTGCCAGCACCCCGGGACAGAACTCACCCCTCCACTTT.

The table lists this clonotype with a few counts. The chain employs TRBV27 and TRBJ1-6; D uncertain. V was trimmed by 4 bases and J by 7 bases, leaving 17 bases between them. Germline V gene sequence: CDR1 MNHEY, CDR2 SMNVEV (reference sequence). The CDR3 loop spans 16 amino acids. CDR3 in amino acids: CASSSVTPGGNSPLHF. Written as DNA, the CDR3 is TGTGCCAGCAGTTCAGTTACTCCGGGCGGGAATTCACCCCTCCACTTT.

The CDR3 DNA is TGTGCCAGCAGTTATACGGGGGCCTATGGCTACACCTTC. Its protein product is CASSYTGAYGYTF. V and J are TRBV12-3 or TRBV12-4 and TRBJ1-2; D may be TRBD1 (6 bases). The CDR3 spans 13 residues. Trimming took 4 bases from V and 4 from J, leaving 10 bases between them.

The chain links TRBV6-5 to TRBJ1-1; 7 bases match TRBD1. J gave up 1 base and V 6 bases, and 5 bases lay outside the gene matches. Germline V gives CDR1 MNHEY, CDR2 SVGAGI. CDR3 length equals 14 residues. DNA for the CDR3: TGTGCCAGCAGACCAGGGGGTTCGAACACTGAAGCTTTCTTT. Translating it yields CASRPGGSNTEAFF.

The chain joins TRBV5-1 to TRBJ2-1; D is possibly TRBD1 (5 bases). Germline lookup yields CDR1 SGHRS and CDR2 YFSETQ. V gave up 3 bases and J gave up 1 base, with 14 bases separating them. CDR3 size: 16 residues. The CDR3 sequence: CASSSKDTASYNEQFF. In DNA form, the CDR3 reads TGCGCCAGCAGCTCTAAGGACACCGCTTCCTACAATGAGCAGTTCTTC.

This clonotype was counted between two and nine times. The limits of the CDR3 on the DNA are not certain, so only TCRdb's listed CDR3 is given. The chain recombines TRBV29-1 with TRBJ2-4; TRBD1, the table's D call, was not compared with the DNA. Germline V gives CDR1 SQVTM, CDR2 ANQGSEA. The CDR3 is 11 residues long, ends included. The CDR3 region is CSVATGTVRYF.

This clonotype occurred a few times. This rearrangement joins TRBV28 to TRBJ1-2, with D possibly TRBD1 on 5 matching bases. This CDR3 has 14 amino acids. V shed 5 bases and J shed 4 bases, with 14 bases lying between them. Germline V gene sequence: CDR1 MDHEN, CDR2 SYDVKM. The CDR3 DNA reads as TGTGCCAGCAGTAATCCTCTTGGGGGCTATGGCTACACCTTC. Encoded protein: CASSNPLGGYGYTF.

This clonotype showed up just a few times. This rearrangement joins TRBV14 to TRBJ1-6; D unclear. The V gene lost 1 base and the J gene lost 3 bases, with 13 bases spanning the gap. The CDR3 totals 17 residues. Looked up from germline, CDR1 is SGHDN and CDR2 is FVKESK. CDR3 sequence reads: CASSQASFWDYNSPLHF. The CDR3 coding sequence is TGTGCCAGCAGCCAAGCTTCCTTTTGGGACTATAATTCACCCCTCCACTTT.

The V gene is TRBV30, the J gene TRBJ2-3; 8 nucleotides match TRBD2. CDR1 GTSNPN and CDR2 SVGIG come from the germline V gene (reference sequence). This CDR3 has 13 amino acids. V shed 7 bases, J shed 5 bases, and the junction held 8 bases outside the gene matches. The CDR3 spells CASGLGFKDTQYF. The CDR3 nucleotides are TGTGCCTCGGGACTAGGATTCAAAGATACGCAGTATTTT.

A few counts support this clonotype. This rearrangement joins TRBV28 to TRBJ2-2; no reliable D call. CDR1 and CDR2 (germline): MDHEN, SYDVKM. Trimming removed 6 bases at V and 3 bases at J, with 20 bases between. The CDR3 loop spans 17 amino acids. CDR3: CASSRVRRLDHTGELFF. The CDR3 nucleotides are TGTGCCAGCAGCCGCGTGCGCCGACTGGACCACACCGGGGAGCTGTTTTTT.

The chain links TRBV9 to TRBJ2-7; D is undetermined. Deletions cut 0 bases from V and 1 base from J, with 8 bases between. In germline, CDR1 is SGDLS, CDR2 YYNGEE. The CDR3 spans 14 residues. The CDR3 here is CASSVGAVSYEQYF. CDR3 coding DNA: TGTGCCAGCAGCGTAGGGGCGGTTTCCTACGAGCAGTACTTC.

The chain combines TRBV3-1 with TRBJ2-7; 9 bases map to TRBD2. CDR1 is LGHDT and CDR2 is YNNKEL in the germline V gene (reference sequence). The CDR3 loop spans 18 amino acids. The V gene end was trimmed by 2 bases and the J gene end by 3 bases; junction bases not matched to a gene: 14. CDR3 coding DNA: TGTGCCAGCAGCCAATTGCCATCCCAGCGGGGGGCATACTACGAGCAGTACGTC. The encoded protein is CASSQLPSQRGAYYEQYV.

The chain links TRBV27 to TRBJ1-2; D is unclear. V was cut by 5 bases and J by 4 bases, with 11 bases left in between. The germline CDR1 and CDR2 sequences are MNHEY and SMNVEV (reference sequence). The CDR3 totals 13 residues. Written as DNA, the CDR3 is TGTGCCAGCAGTCCTCTATCGGCCTATGGCTACACCTTC. It yields the protein CASSPLSAYGYTF.

J is TRBJ2-4 and V is TRBV12-3 or TRBV12-4, with D unresolved. Between the trimmed V and J ends, which lost 6 bases and 6 bases, there was a span of 6 bases. The CDR3 is 11 residues long. The CDR3 region has the DNA TGTGCCAGCAGCCTGGGAAACATTCAGTACTTC. Amino acids: CASSLGNIQYF.

This clonotype showed up just once. The chain couples TRBV6-6 to TRBJ1-2, with D hard to call. From germline, CDR1 is MNHNY and CDR2 SVGAGI (reference sequence). The CDR3 totals 14 residues. V lost 7 bases to trimming and J lost 8 bases, with 20 bases between them. DNA of the CDR3: TGTGCCAGCATCGACCCCGCACCCGAAGGAGGCTACACCTTC. Protein product: CASIDPAPEGGYTF.